The 9 T cell receptor beta chains presented below share a single source sample, sequenced in a study of T cell repertoires in cytomegalovirus infection. Their specific antigens are unknown. A single record per CDR3 protein comes from TCRdb applying MiXCR to the reads. The table records tens of thousands of distinct CDR3 sequences, around 25% of them present only once. Sequenced here: CD8+ T cells from cultured PBMCs, sampled from culture after CMV antigen stimulation. The origin of the receptors is a human donor in good health (CMV status not recorded). Some clones in this sample may be carry-over from other donors' samples.

The rearrangement joins TRBV13 to TRBJ2-5; D unresolved. Germline V CDR1 and CDR2: PRHDT, FYEKMQ (reference sequence). Trimming removed 6 bases from V and 4 bases from J, with 12 bases in between. The CDR3 spans 13 residues. The CDR3 is CASRRSPAETQYF. The CDR3 bases are TGTGCCAGCAGGCGCAGTCCGGCAGAGACCCAGTACTTC.

The rearrangement joins TRBV12-3 or TRBV12-4 to TRBJ1-6, with unresolved D. The CDR3 runs to 17 residues. Trimming removed 4 bases from V and 4 bases from J, with 17 bases in between. Written as DNA, the CDR3 is TGTGCCAGCAGTTCCTCCCCGTCCAGCTCGTATAATTCACCCCTCCACTTT. Its translation is CASSSSPSSSYNSPLHF.

This clonotype occurred a few times. This chain links TRBV12-3 or TRBV12-4 with TRBJ1-4; D is uncertain. This CDR3 has 15 residues. V was shortened by 3 bases and J by 2 bases, with 10 bases between the two germline ends. CDR3: CASSLLGVTNEKLFF. CDR3 DNA sequence: TGTGCCAGCAGTTTGTTAGGTGTTACTAATGAAAAACTGTTTTTT.

This clonotype has a handful of counts. This chain connects TRBV6-5 to TRBJ2-1; 7 bases agree with TRBD2. In germline, CDR1 is MNHEY, CDR2 SVGAGI. Trimming cost V 7 bases and J 4 bases; bases outside gene matches: 7. CDR3 size: 14 residues. DNA for the CDR3: TGTGCCAGCAAGGGGCGGGAGAAGTACAATGAGCAGTTCTTC. Translation gives CASKGREKYNEQFF.

The chain uses TRBV13 and TRBJ2-7, with D maybe TRBD2 (6 bases). V was pared by 3 bases and J by 3 bases, with 15 bases between. The CDR3 consists of 15 residues. Germline CDR1 and CDR2: PRHDT and FYEKMQ (reference sequence). The DNA for the CDR3 is TGTGCCAGCAGCTTCTTTGGGGGGATGGGCTACGAGCAGTACTTC. Its protein product is CASSFFGGMGYEQYF.

This clonotype was found a few times. The chain employs TRBV7-9 and TRBJ2-2; no clear D. Germline V gives CDR1 SEHNR, CDR2 FQNEAQ (reference sequence). This CDR3 comprises 14 residues. Trimming took 4 bases from V and 0 from J, leaving 6 bases between them. The DNA of the CDR3 is TGTGCCAGCAGCTACTCAGCGAACACCGGGGAGCTGTTTTTT. It translates to CASSYSANTGELFF.

This clonotype was seen a few times. This chain links TRBV5-6 with TRBJ2-5, with D perhaps TRBD1 (6 bases). Germline V gives CDR1 SGHDT, CDR2 YYEEEE. CDR3 size: 15 residues. With 1 base removed from V and 4 bases from J, the gap between germline ends came to 14 bases. For the CDR3, the DNA is TGTGCCAGCAGCTTGAACAGGGCCGCGCCAGAGACCCAGTACTTC. This codes for CASSLNRAAPETQYF.

The chain links TRBV27 to TRBJ1-1; D gene ambiguous. V was trimmed by 4 bases and J by 6 bases, leaving 6 bases between them. The CDR3 has 11 residues. Germline CDR1 is MNHEY and CDR2 is SMNVEV (reference sequence). The CDR3 is CASSSGAEAFF. In DNA form, the CDR3 reads TGTGCCAGCAGTTCCGGGGCTGAAGCTTTCTTT.

Concerning this clonotype: The CDR3 carries no conserved terminal phenylalanine or tryptophan, so it likely arises from a read error. The V call is TRBV30, the J call TRBJ2-7, with D unresolved. V was clipped by 0 bases and J by 2 bases, with 11 bases between them. There are 14 residues in the CDR3. Germline CDR1 is GTSNPN and CDR2 is SVGIG (reference sequence). The CDR3 sequence: CAWSVGAGPYEQYS. The CDR3 nucleotides read TGTGCCTGGAGTGTAGGCGCCGGACCCTACGAGCAGTACTCC.